A single sample is the source of the 30 T cell receptor beta chains below, sequenced in a study of T-cell memory formation after mild COVID-19. In TCRdb, the 5' RACE reads were re-called with MiXCR into one record per CDR3 protein. The sample comprises 150,000 or so distinct CDR3 sequences, more than 12% of which are singletons, and about 14% rests with the top ten. The sample consisted of PBMCs or a T cell subset sorted from them (not recorded which). The receptor set was obtained from an adult woman who had mild COVID-19 (a few samples of this study predate the infection). Cell type and time point are not known.

This clonotype appeared a few times. The chain combines TRBV12-3 or TRBV12-4 with TRBJ2-7; D is possibly TRBD1 (5 bases). Trimming shortened V by 4 bases and J by 2 bases, and 12 bases separated the two germline ends. The CDR3 is 14 residues long. CDR3 DNA sequence: TGTGCCAGCAGTTCCGCAGGGTGGGCCTACGAGCAGTACTTC. Its translation is CASSSAGWAYEQYF.

V and J are TRBV24-1 and TRBJ2-7; 7 positions match TRBD1. The CDR3 covers 15 residues. Germline V lookup: CDR1 KGHDR, CDR2 SFDVKD. V shed 3 bases and J 2 bases; nucleotides not matched to a gene: 6. The DNA of the CDR3 is TGTGCCACCAGTGATACGGGACAGAAAGCCTACGAGCAGTACTTC. This translates into CATSDTGQKAYEQYF.

The chain combines TRBV29-1 with TRBJ2-1; 15 bases map to TRBD2. CDR3 size: 18 residues. V lost 1 base to trimming and J lost 7 bases; unmatched junction nucleotides: 11. The germline V gene encodes CDR1 SQVTM and CDR2 ANQGSEA. The CDR3 loop is CSVEVKVGTSGGKNEQFF. The CDR3 DNA reads TGCAGCGTTGAAGTCAAAGTGGGGACTAGCGGGGGGAAGAATGAGCAGTTCTTC.

This clonotype has more than one count but fewer than ten. The chain carries TRBV9 and TRBJ1-2; maybe TRBD1 (6 bases). The V gene lost 2 bases and the J gene lost 6 bases, with 17 bases spanning the gap. CDR1 is SGDLS, CDR2 YYNGEE, per germline. This CDR3 has 15 residues. The CDR3 loop is CASSVLPGGADGYTF. The CDR3 bases are TGTGCCAGCAGCGTGCTTCCCGGGGGCGCGGATGGCTACACCTTC.

This chain uses TRBV16 with TRBJ2-3; TRBD1 matches 7 bases. With 5 bases clipped from V and 2 bases from J, the junction kept 7 bases outside the gene matches. Germline V gene lookup returns CDR1 KGHSY and CDR2 FQNENV. The CDR3 runs to 15 residues. CDR3 sequence: CASSSTQGFTDTQYF. CDR3 DNA sequence: TGTGCCAGCAGCTCAACACAGGGGTTCACAGATACGCAGTATTTT.

This clonotype was seen more than once but under ten times. This chain links TRBV6-5 with TRBJ2-7, with D uncertain. The CDR3 loop spans 12 amino acids. Germline V CDR1 and CDR2: MNHEY, SVGAGI. Trimming removed 5 bases at V and 4 bases at J, with 9 bases between. The CDR3 spells CASSPDEYEQYF. Here the CDR3 DNA reads TGTGCCAGCAGTCCGGACGAGTACGAGCAGTACTTC.

The chain links TRBV19 to TRBJ2-7, with TRBD2 identical over 8 bases. The CDR3 extends over 13 amino acids. J lost 4 bases, V lost 6 bases, and 5 bases had no gene match. Germline CDR1 reads LNHDA; CDR2 reads SQIVND (reference sequence). This CDR3 reads CASRLSGEYEQYF. CDR3 in DNA: TGTGCCAGTAGGCTTAGCGGGGAGTACGAGCAGTACTTC.

This clonotype turned up a few times. This chain joins TRBV10-3 and TRBJ2-7, with 7 bases lining up with TRBD2. Per the germline V gene, CDR1 is ENHRY and CDR2 is SYGVKD. The CDR3 runs 12 residues. Trimming at V came to 6 bases and at J to 6 bases, leaving 5 bases not matched to a gene. The CDR3 nucleotides are TGTGCCATCAGGGGAGGGGCTGCCGAGCAGTACTTC. Translated: CAIRGGAAEQYF.

This clonotype appeared a few times. This sequence joins TRBV7-8 and TRBJ1-2, with TRBD1 matching over 8 bases. This CDR3 has 16 amino acids. Germline V gene lookup returns CDR1 SGHVS and CDR2 FQNEAQ. V trimming: 1 base; J trimming: 4 bases; junction bases outside the gene matches: 8. The CDR3 coding sequence is TGTGCCAGCAGCTTAGTTCCAGGGACAGGTGGCTATGGCTACACCTTC. As protein: CASSLVPGTGGYGYTF.

Here the CDR3 DNA reads TGTGCCAGCAGCTTAATAGGGACAGGGGAAGAGACCCAGTACTTC. Translating gives CASSLIGTGEETQYF. This chain connects TRBV7-3 to TRBJ2-5, with 10 bases lining up with TRBD1. This CDR3 is 15 amino acids long. Per the germline V gene, CDR1 is SGHTA and CDR2 is FQGTGA. Trimming removed 1 base from V and 3 bases from J; junction bases left unmatched: 2.

The rearrangement joins TRBV5-1 to TRBJ2-7, with D unresolved. The CDR3 runs 14 residues. The germline CDR1 and CDR2 sequences are SGHRS and YFSETQ. Trimming took 1 base from V and 5 from J, leaving 13 bases between them. The chain's CDR3 is CASSLNTRPNEQYF. DNA of the CDR3: TGCGCCAGCAGCTTGAATACAAGACCTAACGAGCAGTACTTC.

This clonotype has at least ten counts. The chain recombines TRBV6-2 or TRBV6-3 with TRBJ1-2, with 8 bases lining up with TRBD1. The length of the CDR3 is 14 residues. CDR1 is MNHEY and CDR2 is SVGEGT in the germline V gene. V dropped 6 bases and J dropped 4; count of bases not matched to a gene: 7. CDR3 amino acids: CASRSDREGYGYTF. CDR3 nucleotides: TGTGCCAGCAGATCGGACAGGGAAGGCTATGGCTACACCTTC.

This clonotype has more than one count but fewer than ten. The CDR3 DNA follows: TGTGCCAGCAGCCCCCGGCTAGCGCGTGGTGAGCAGTTCTTC. Amino acid sequence: CASSPRLARGEQFF. This chain links TRBV9 with TRBJ2-1, with D tentatively TRBD2 (6 bases). Germline CDR1 SGDLS, CDR2 YYNGEE. Trimming removed 4 bases at V and 9 bases at J, with 17 bases between. CDR3 length: 14 residues.

This clonotype was counted between two and nine times. This sequence joins TRBV21-1 and TRBJ2-2; TRBD2, as called in the table, went unchecked against the DNA. TRBV21-1 is a documented pseudogene. The CDR3 sequence is 14 residues long. CDR3 protein: CANERGQNTGELFF. CDR3 sequence (DNA): TGTGCCAATGAGCGGGGCCAAAACACCGGGGAGCTGTTTTTT.

The chain couples TRBV7-2 to TRBJ2-7; D gene unclear. With 0 bases removed from V and 3 bases from J, the gap between germline ends came to 6 bases. Germline CDR1 SGHTA, CDR2 FQGNSA. The CDR3 length is 13 residues. Here the CDR3 reads CASSLALIYEQYF. As DNA, the CDR3 is TGTGCCAGCAGCTTAGCGCTGATCTACGAGCAGTACTTC.

This clonotype has more than one count but fewer than ten. The V call is TRBV18, the J call TRBJ2-1; D not resolved. Germline V gene sequence: CDR1 KGHSH, CDR2 LQKENI. The V end lost 3 bases, the J end lost 10 bases, and 13 bases lay between the germline ends. There are 13 residues in the CDR3. CDR3: CASSPERALEQFF. The CDR3, as DNA: TGTGCCAGCTCACCGGAACGAGCCTTAGAGCAGTTCTTC.

The chain recombines TRBV12-3 or TRBV12-4 with TRBJ2-1, with 7 bases fitting TRBD2. The V and J ends lost 2 bases and 7 bases, in that order; junction bases with no gene match: 14. The CDR3 sequence is 17 residues long. The CDR3 DNA follows: TGTGCCAGCAGTTTAAAGGGGAGCGGGATCGTGAGTAATGAGCAGTTCTTC. Protein sequence: CASSLKGSGIVSNEQFF.

This clonotype has only a few counts. The genes are TRBV7-3 and TRBJ1-1; no reliable D call. The CDR3 totals 13 residues. Deletions cut 5 bases from V and 0 bases from J, with 7 bases between. Per germline, CDR1 SGHTA and CDR2 FQGTGA. The CDR3 here is CASSNQVNTEAFF. CDR3 DNA sequence: TGTGCCAGCAGCAACCAGGTGAACACTGAAGCTTTCTTT.

The chain joins TRBV5-6 to TRBJ2-2; the D call may be TRBD1 or TRBD2 (5 bases each). The germline CDR1 and CDR2 sequences are SGHDT and YYEEEE. Trimming took 1 base from V and 4 from J, leaving 14 bases between them. This CDR3 has 16 amino acids. The CDR3 here is CASSLSLGTGTGELFF. DNA of the CDR3: TGTGCCAGCAGCTTGAGCTTGGGGACGGGCACCGGGGAGCTGTTTTTT.

This clonotype was seen only a few times. This chain joins TRBV9 and TRBJ2-1, with a weak D call TRBD2 (6 bases). CDR3 length: 13 residues. V lost 3 bases to trimming and J lost 10 bases, with 14 bases between them. Germline assignment: CDR1 SGDLS and CDR2 YYNGEE. CDR3 sequence: CASSAGTGGEQFF. CDR3 bases: TGTGCCAGCAGCGCCGGGACCGGGGGAGAGCAGTTCTTC.

V usage is TRBV5-8 and J usage is TRBJ1-4; 8 bases map to TRBD1. Trimming at V came to 4 bases and at J to 1 base, leaving 3 bases not matched to a gene. The CDR3 has 15 amino acids. Germline CDR1 is SGHTS and CDR2 is YDEGEE. CDR3 nucleotide sequence: TGTGCCAGCAGCCCAGGACAGGGAACTAATGAAAAACTGTTTTTT. Encoded protein: CASSPGQGTNEKLFF.

This sequence joins TRBV27 and TRBJ2-1, with D perhaps matching TRBD2 (5 bases). Germline lookup yields CDR1 MNHEY and CDR2 SMNVEV (reference sequence). The CDR3 length is 16 residues. Trimming pared 3 bases from V and 7 bases from J, leaving 19 bases between. This chain's CDR3 is CASSFGFVGIVNEQFF. The CDR3 region has the DNA TGTGCCAGCAGTTTCGGCTTCGTCGGGATAGTAAATGAGCAGTTCTTC.

J is TRBJ1-2 and V is TRBV4-3; D uncertain. The CDR3 extends over 14 amino acids. Between the trimmed V and J ends, which lost 0 bases and 3 bases, there was a span of 8 bases. Looked up from germline, CDR1 is LGHNA and CDR2 is YSLEER. The CDR3 nucleotides read TGCGCCAGCAGCCAAGACGGAGGGTACTATGGCTACACCTTC. Its translation is CASSQDGGYYGYTF.

The V call is TRBV30, the J call TRBJ2-3, with a tentative D call TRBD2 (7 bases). This CDR3 region has 15 residues. The V gene lost 2 bases and the J gene lost 5 bases, with 17 bases spanning the gap. Germline V gene sequence: CDR1 GTSNPN, CDR2 SVGIG (reference sequence). The CDR3 loop is CAWSSWGGGGDTQYF. The CDR3 DNA is TGTGCCTGGAGTTCCTGGGGGGGCGGTGGAGATACGCAGTATTTT.

This clonotype appeared a few times. This sequence joins TRBV29-1 and TRBJ2-7, with TRBD1 as a possible D gene (6 bases). Germline assignment: CDR1 SQVTM and CDR2 ANQGSEA. The CDR3 runs 11 residues. Trimming shortened V by 6 bases and J by 3 bases, and 9 bases separated the two germline ends. CDR3 coding DNA: TGCAGCGTACGGACAGTCTACGAGCAGTACTTC. It specifies CSVRTVYEQYF.

This clonotype was counted only a few times. This sequence joins TRBV2 and TRBJ1-5; TRBD1 aligns across 9 bases. The trim removed 4 bases at V and 4 bases at J, leaving 5 bases unmatched. The germline CDR1 and CDR2 sequences are SNHLY and FYNNEI. The CDR3 totals 15 residues. As DNA, the CDR3 is TGTGCCAGCAGTGTGACAGGGGGACATAATCAGCCCCAGCATTTT. Its translation is CASSVTGGHNQPQHF. The variable domain in full, with the rest retrieved from reference TRBV2 and TRBJ1-5, is EPEVTQTPSHQVTQMGQEVILRCVPISNHLYFYWYRQILGQKVEFLVSFYNNEISEKSEIFDDQFSVERPDGSNFTLKIRSTKLEDSAMYFCASSVTGGHNQPQHFGDGTRLSIL.

This clonotype was counted ten times or more. This chain links TRBV7-3 with TRBJ2-1, with unresolved D. The CDR3 has 13 amino acids. Germline CDR1 and CDR2: SGHTA and FQGTGA. V lost 4 bases and J lost 6, with 10 bases in between. CDR3 residues: CASSSDIGNEQFF. In DNA form, the CDR3 reads TGTGCCAGCAGCTCTGATATTGGCAATGAGCAGTTCTTC. The full variable domain, rest sourced from reference TRBV7-3 and TRBJ2-1, is GAGVSQTPSNKVTEKGKYVELRCDPISGHTALYWYRQSLGQGPEFLIYFQGTGAADDSGLPNDRFFAVRPEGSVSTLKIQRTERGDSAVYLCASSSDIGNEQFFGPGTRLTVL.

CDR3 nucleotide sequence: TGTGCCTCCAAGTCAATCGTTGTGGGAGATACGCAGTATTTT. Protein: CASKSIVVGDTQYF. The J gene is TRBJ2-3, the V gene TRBV30; D is undetermined. The ends were cut back, 7 bases at V and 5 bases at J, with 19 bases in the middle. CDR3 length: 14 residues. The germline gives CDR1 GTSNPN, CDR2 SVGIG (reference sequence).

This rearrangement joins TRBV4-1 to TRBJ1-5; D ambiguous. CDR3 length: 16 amino acids. Germline lookup yields CDR1 MGHRA and CDR2 YSYEKL. Trimming took off 1 base at V and 0 bases at J, with 10 bases between the two ends. The CDR3, as DNA: TGCGCCAGCAGCCAAGGACGGATTTATAGCAATCAGCCCCAGCATTTT. It specifies CASSQGRIYSNQPQHF.

The chain couples TRBV13 to TRBJ2-3; D gene ambiguous. Trimming took 5 bases from V and 6 from J, leaving 15 bases between them. The CDR3 length is 14 residues. Germline V lookup: CDR1 PRHDT, CDR2 FYEKMQ (reference sequence). The CDR3 region has the DNA TGTGCCAGCAGCCGCGGTCTGGGTGGGGATACGCAGTATTTT. Translation: CASSRGLGGDTQYF. The variable domain in full, with the rest retrieved from reference TRBV13 and TRBJ2-3, is AAGVIQSPRHLIKEKRETATLKCYPIPRHDTVYWYQQGPGQDPQFLISFYEKMQSDKGSIPDRFSAQQFSDYHSELNMSSLELGDSALYFCASSRGLGGDTQYFGPGTRLTVL.